The present entry profiles one TCR beta chain with its context. These data are taken from a study of blood T cell repertoires in COVID-19. Turning to the study itself: Samples representing acute and convalescent COVID-19 were sourced from the United States, Italy and Spain.

As handled by the study authors: Reference gene primer amplification gave nucleated cell count estimates. Sequenced by immunoSEQ multiplex PCR; TCRdb stores in-frame clones only, minus some. The DNA gave D and trimming, while V, J and clone size come from that table. Of some 100,000 clones in the sample, more than 75% were seen once. Trimming left V 5 bases short and J 6 bases short, with 25 bases between. The CDR3 extends over 17 amino acids. Germline lookup yields CDR1 LGHDT and CDR2 YNNKEL (reference sequence). The sequenced sample was peripheral blood. V usage is TRBV3-1 (or the pseudogene TRBV3-2) and J usage is TRBJ2-5; the D gene is possibly TRBD2 (6 bases). This receptor was obtained from a man younger than 40 in a cohort sampled during active COVID-19. CDR3 in DNA: TGTGCCAGCAGCTACAATCCCTGGGAGGCAGCCGGCAAGACCCAGTACTTC. It codes for CASSYNPWEAAGKTQYF.